This T cell receptor beta chain was observed in a study of control samples from healthy donors and cancer patients. Assay: immunoSEQ multiplex PCR; the TCRdb copy retains only in-frame clones and omits some. The data show fewer than 200,000 clones, 93% seen once. The CDR3 extends over 13 amino acids. V was shortened by 3 bases and J by 4 bases, with 9 bases between the two germline ends. Germline loops: CDR1 SGHTA, CDR2 FQGTGA. The TCR comes from an older woman in good health. The sequencing sample was made of blood. V gene TRBV7-3 combines with J gene TRBJ1-1; D is perhaps TRBD1 (5 bases). CDR3 region: CASSLGRVTEAFF. CDR3 nucleotides: TGTGCCAGCAGCTTGGGCAGGGTCACTGAAGCTTTCTTT.